This entry lists 17 T cell receptor beta chains sequenced from one sample in a study of blood T cell repertoires in COVID-19. Sequencing was performed with immunoSEQ multiplex PCR; in TCRdb, only in-frame clones are kept and a portion is missing. The sample has more than 150,000 clones, roughly 89% seen once. The source material was peripheral blood. These receptors originate from a man between 45 and 60 years old with acute or convalescent COVID-19.

The chain uses TRBV6-5 and TRBJ2-3; D uncertain. The CDR3 runs 15 residues. Germline values: CDR1 MNHEY, CDR2 SVGAGI. Trimming removed 6 bases at V and 0 bases at J, with 13 bases between. The CDR3 DNA sequence: TGTGCCAGCAGAGCTACAGCTTTTAGCACAGATACGCAGTATTTT. Protein product: CASRATAFSTDTQYF.

This chain links TRBV19 with TRBJ2-7, with a possible D match to TRBD2 (6 bases). There are 14 residues in the CDR3. Germline-derived CDR1 and CDR2 are LNHDA and SQIVND (reference sequence). Trimming left V 9 bases short and J 0 bases short, with 15 bases between. CDR3 bases: TGTGCCAGCAAACTAGCCGAATCCTCCTACGAGCAGTACTTC. Translating gives CASKLAESSYEQYF.

The V gene is TRBV28, the J gene TRBJ1-5; the match to TRBD1 covers 8 bases. The trim removed 3 bases at V and 9 bases at J, leaving 16 bases unmatched. The CDR3 spans 17 residues. Germline CDR1 is MDHEN and CDR2 is SYDVKM. The CDR3 here is CASSLDRTGLPNGPQHF. The CDR3 DNA follows: TGTGCCAGCAGTTTGGATAGGACAGGGTTGCCCAACGGGCCCCAGCATTTT.

The chain joins TRBV28 to TRBJ2-1, with 10 bases that match TRBD1. CDR3 length: 14 amino acids. V lost 6 bases, J lost 7 bases, and 6 bases stayed unmatched. Germline CDR1 and CDR2: MDHEN and SYDVKM. This chain's CDR3 is CASRDRGLGNEQFF. The CDR3 nucleotides are TGTGCCAGCAGGGACAGGGGGTTGGGTAATGAGCAGTTCTTC.

V is TRBV18 and J is TRBJ2-1; a weak D match, TRBD1 (5 bases). The CDR3 is made up of 13 amino acids. Germline V gene lookup returns CDR1 KGHSH and CDR2 LQKENI. Between the trimmed V and J ends, which lost 6 bases and 4 bases, there was a span of 10 bases. DNA for the CDR3: TGTGCCAGCTCCGCGGCAGGGTACAATGAGCAGTTCTTC. It is translated as CASSAAGYNEQFF.

The chain recombines TRBV7-8 with TRBJ1-4; TRBD1 might be the D (6 bases). CDR1 and CDR2 from the germline V gene are SGHVS and FQNEAQ. The CDR3 totals 14 residues. The ends were cut back, 4 bases at V and 8 bases at J, with 14 bases in the middle. The CDR3, as DNA: TGTGCCAGCAGCTCTACAGGGTCGAGGGAAAAACTGTTTTTT. The encoded protein is CASSSTGSREKLFF.

Written as DNA, the CDR3 is TGTGCCAGCGGGGGGGCCGTCGAGACCCAGTACTTC. Protein sequence: CASGGAVETQYF. V is TRBV10-3 and J is TRBJ2-5; 9 bases are a match to TRBD2. The CDR3 extends over 12 amino acids. Germline V gene lookup returns CDR1 ENHRY and CDR2 SYGVKD. V was pared by 10 bases and J by 5 bases, with 5 bases of the junction left unmatched.

This chain links TRBV7-6 with TRBJ1-3; maybe TRBD1 (6 bases). The CDR3 totals 15 residues. The germline V gene has CDR1 SGHVS and CDR2 FNYEAQ. The V end lost 5 bases, the J end lost 1 base, and 12 bases lay between the germline ends. CDR3 coding DNA: TGTGCCAGCAGCCGGACAGAGAAGTCTGGAAACACCATATATTTT. Translation gives CASSRTEKSGNTIYF.

The chain uses TRBV11-2 and TRBJ2-3; possible D gene TRBD2, 6 bases. Trimming left V 5 bases short and J 1 base short, with 10 bases between. Germline V gene sequence: CDR1 SGHAT, CDR2 FQNNGV. This CDR3 is built from 14 residues. CDR3 in amino acids: CASSPQRGTDTQYF. The CDR3 DNA sequence: TGTGCCAGCAGCCCGCAGCGGGGCACAGATACGCAGTATTTT.

This chain connects TRBV4-2 to TRBJ2-2, with a tentative D call TRBD2 (6 bases). The germline gives CDR1 LGHNA, CDR2 YNFKEQ. The CDR3 is 15 residues long. Deletions cut 3 bases from V and 9 bases from J, with 17 bases between. As DNA, the CDR3 is TGTGCCAGCAGCCAGGGAGGCCCGGCGATCAGGGAGCTGTTTTTT. Translation gives CASSQGGPAIRELFF.

The rearrangement joins TRBV19 to TRBJ2-1, with 13 bases lining up with TRBD2. Germline assignment: CDR1 LNHDA and CDR2 SQIVND (reference sequence). V lost 9 bases, J lost 8 bases, and 7 bases stayed unmatched. The CDR3 loop spans 14 amino acids. CDR3 sequence: CASRTSGSRYEQFF. DNA for the CDR3: TGTGCCAGCCGGACTAGCGGGAGTAGGTATGAGCAGTTCTTC.

The chain is built from TRBV5-6 and TRBJ1-4, with 8 bases lining up with TRBD1. CDR1 is SGHDT, CDR2 YYEEEE, per germline. V lost 2 bases and J lost 8; bases outside the gene matches: 11. The CDR3 has 16 residues. The DNA of the CDR3 is TGTGCCAGCAGCTTCAAAGGGACAGGTGGAAGGGAAAAACTGTTTTTT. As protein: CASSFKGTGGREKLFF.

The chain is built from TRBV7-3 and TRBJ1-6; TRBD1 agrees at 8 bases. The V gene's germline CDR1 is SGHTA and CDR2 FQGTGA. The length of the CDR3 is 15 residues. Unmatched junction bases numbered 4, after V lost 4 bases and J lost 5 bases. The CDR3 nucleotides are TGTGCCAGCAGCTCGAAGACAGGGGATAATTCACCCCTCCACTTT. Translated, it gives CASSSKTGDNSPLHF.

The chain links TRBV24-1 to TRBJ1-5; 9 bases map to TRBD1. The CDR3 is 14 residues long. The V gene end was trimmed by 3 bases and the J gene end by 5 bases; junction bases not matched to a gene: 1. In germline, CDR1 is KGHDR, CDR2 SFDVKD. The CDR3 here is CATSDRQGDQPQHF. The CDR3, as DNA: TGTGCCACCAGTGATCGACAGGGGGATCAGCCCCAGCATTTT.

This chain uses TRBV7-6 with TRBJ2-2; 14 bases fit TRBD2. CDR3 size: 16 residues. J gave up 4 bases and V 5 bases, and 3 bases lay outside the gene matches. Per the germline V gene, CDR1 is SGHVS and CDR2 is FNYEAQ. As DNA, the CDR3 is TGTGCCAGCAGCAGGGGGACTAGCGGGGGCACCGGGGAGCTGTTTTTT. This codes for CASSRGTSGGTGELFF.

The gene calls are TRBV7-9 and TRBJ1-4; weak D call: TRBD1 (5 bases). The CDR3 consists of 14 residues. Trimming took 5 bases from V and 4 from J, leaving 11 bases between them. Per germline, CDR1 SEHNR and CDR2 FQNEAQ (reference sequence). CDR3 loop: CASSVMGGNEKLFF. The CDR3 DNA follows: TGTGCCAGCAGCGTAATGGGGGGTAATGAAAAACTGTTTTTT.

A single count supports this clone. CDR3 nucleotides: TGTGCCAGCAGTTTATACCCGGGACAGGGCCTGAATTCACCCCTCCACTTT. Translated, it gives CASSLYPGQGLNSPLHF. The chain employs TRBV28 and TRBJ1-6; 9 positions match TRBD1. Germline CDR1 MDHEN, CDR2 SYDVKM. The CDR3 is 17 amino acids. Unmatched junction bases numbered 8, after V lost 1 base and J lost 7 bases.